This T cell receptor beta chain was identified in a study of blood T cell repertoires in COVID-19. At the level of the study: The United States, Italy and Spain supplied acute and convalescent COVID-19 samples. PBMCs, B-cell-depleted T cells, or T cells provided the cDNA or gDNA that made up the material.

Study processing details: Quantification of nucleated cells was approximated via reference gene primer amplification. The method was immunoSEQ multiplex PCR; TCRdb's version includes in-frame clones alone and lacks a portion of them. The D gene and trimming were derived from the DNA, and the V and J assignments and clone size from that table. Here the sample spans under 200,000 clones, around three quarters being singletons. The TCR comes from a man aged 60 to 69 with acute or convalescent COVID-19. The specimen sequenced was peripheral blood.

The CDR3 DNA reads as TGTGCCAGCAGCTCGCTAGCGGGGGGATACAATGAGCAGTTCTTC. It yields the protein CASSSLAGGYNEQFF. V gene TRBV7-2 combines with J gene TRBJ2-1, with 11 bases identical to TRBD2. The germline V gene encodes CDR1 SGHTA and CDR2 FQGNSA. The V segment lost 4 bases and the J segment 4 bases; nucleotides outside the gene matches: 3. CDR3 size: 15 residues. The full variable domain, with the rest looked up from reference TRBV7-2 and TRBJ2-1, is GAGVSQSPSNKVTEKGKDVELRCDPISGHTALYWYRQSLGQGLEFLIYFQGNSAPDKSGLPSDRFSAERTGGSVSTLTIQRTQQEDSAVYLCASSSLAGGYNEQFFGPGTRLTVL.